A single sample gave rise to the 29 T cell receptor beta chains below, sequenced in a study of shared clonotypes between healthy human individuals. Profiling relied on immunoSEQ multiplex PCR, and the TCRdb table lists in-frame clones only, not all of them. The table includes more than 1.2 million clones, approximately 98.5% detected once. The sequencing input was naive CD4+ T cells sorted from blood. This sample's subset: CD45RA+ positively selected. These TCRs come from a man in his thirties or forties in good health.

The chain joins TRBV14 to TRBJ2-5; no definite D call. Germline V gene lookup returns CDR1 SGHDN and CDR2 FVKESK. V lost 1 base to trimming and J lost 4 bases, with 13 bases between them. This CDR3 region has 15 residues. The CDR3 reads CASSQGLPLGETQYF. CDR3 DNA sequence: TGTGCCAGCAGCCAAGGCCTGCCTTTGGGAGAGACCCAGTACTTC.

The J gene is TRBJ1-2, the V gene TRBV6-4; TRBD1 matches 7 bases. The CDR3 has 15 amino acids. CDR1 is MRHNA and CDR2 is SNTAGT in the germline V gene. V shed 5 bases, J shed 2 bases, and the junction held 8 bases outside the gene matches. The CDR3 region is CASSTEAGQNYGYTF. DNA of the CDR3: TGTGCCAGCAGTACCGAAGCGGGACAGAACTATGGCTACACCTTC.

The CDR3 protein is CASSEAPTPYNEQFF. Written as DNA, the CDR3 is TGCGCCAGCAGCGAAGCCCCAACCCCCTACAATGAGCAGTTCTTC. The chain couples TRBV5-1 to TRBJ2-1; unclear D gene. This CDR3 spans 15 amino acids. The germline V gene encodes CDR1 SGHRS and CDR2 YFSETQ. Trimming stripped 4 bases from V and 2 bases from J, with 13 bases between.

Written as DNA, the CDR3 is TGTGCCAGCAGTGCACCAGGGTGGAGCTCCTACAATGAGCAGTTCTTC. Protein: CASSAPGWSSYNEQFF. The V call is TRBV28, the J call TRBJ2-1, with D perhaps matching TRBD1 (5 bases). V gave up 5 bases and J gave up 0 bases, with 14 bases separating them. This CDR3 has 16 residues. Germline CDR1 and CDR2: MDHEN and SYDVKM.

The sample holds one count of this clone. The J gene is TRBJ1-2, the V gene TRBV2, with D uncertain. The ends were cut back, 6 bases at V and 5 bases at J, with 10 bases in the middle. The length of the CDR3 is 12 residues. The germline V gene has CDR1 SNHLY and CDR2 FYNNEI. CDR3 sequence: CASRGDGYGYTF. CDR3 nucleotide sequence: TGTGCCAGCAGGGGAGATGGGTATGGCTACACCTTC.

CDR3 loop: CASSLYVTRYNNEQFF. CDR3 in DNA: TGTGCCAGCAGCTTGTACGTGACTAGGTATAACAATGAGCAGTTCTTC. The chain uses TRBV5-8 and TRBJ2-1; a weak D match, TRBD2 (6 bases). The V gene's germline CDR1 is SGHTS and CDR2 YDEGEE. This CDR3 spans 16 amino acids. With 1 base removed from V and 5 bases from J, the gap between germline ends came to 16 bases.

The CDR3 DNA is TGCGCCAGCAGCCCGGGACAGGGCAGGGTCGGGGAGCTGTTTTTT. It is translated as CASSPGQGRVGELFF. The chain carries TRBV5-1 and TRBJ2-2; 9 nucleotides agree with TRBD1. CDR1 is SGHRS and CDR2 is YFSETQ in the germline V gene. The CDR3 loop spans 15 amino acids. V lost 4 bases and J lost 7; bases outside the gene matches: 8.

This clone was recorded once. The gene calls are TRBV30 and TRBJ2-5, with no clear D. Germline loops: CDR1 GTSNPN, CDR2 SVGIG (reference sequence). Trimming cost V 4 bases and J 9 bases, with 21 bases left between them. The CDR3 covers 14 residues. The CDR3, as DNA: TGTGCCTGGACCAATCCGAGACTCCCTGGTGCCCAGTACTTC. This sequence encodes CAWTNPRLPGAQYF.

This chain uses TRBV28 with TRBJ2-7; no firm D call. V lost 2 bases and J 0 bases, leaving 8 bases between the germline ends. This CDR3 is 14 amino acids long. In germline, CDR1 is MDHEN, CDR2 SYDVKM. CDR3 in DNA: TGTGCCAGCAGTTTACCCAATCTCTCCTACGAGCAGTACTTC. It encodes CASSLPNLSYEQYF.

To note about this clone: The sample has other DNA sequences that encode this CDR3 too. The CDR3 spells CASSVSGSGETQYF. CDR3 sequence (DNA): TGTGCCAGCAGCGTGAGCGGGAGCGGCGAGACCCAGTACTTC. The chain is built from TRBV9 and TRBJ2-5; 8 nucleotides line up with TRBD2. V was pared by 2 bases and J by 5 bases, with 5 bases of the junction left unmatched. Germline V lookup: CDR1 SGDLS, CDR2 YYNGEE. There are 14 residues in the CDR3.

Only one count was recorded for this clone. This chain joins TRBV5-1 and TRBJ2-1; D is uncertain. CDR3 length equals 14 residues. The germline CDR1 and CDR2 sequences are SGHRS and YFSETQ. V was pared by 1 base and J by 6 bases, with 11 bases between. CDR3 DNA: TGCGCCAGCAGCTTGAAAAAGGCCCCCAATGAGCAGTTCTTC. Protein: CASSLKKAPNEQFF.

The chain has TRBV6-6 and TRBJ2-3; D is unclear. CDR3 length: 15 amino acids. Germline loops: CDR1 MNHNY, CDR2 SVGAGI (reference sequence). The V end was cut by 5 bases, the J end by 0 bases, with 12 bases between. The CDR3 DNA is TGTGCCAGCAGTCCGCCGGGCCGTAGCACAGATACGCAGTATTTT. This codes for CASSPPGRSTDTQYF.

This clone was detected only once. The chain links TRBV6-1 to TRBJ2-1; maybe TRBD1 (6 bases). The CDR3 totals 16 residues. V lost 4 bases to trimming and J lost 7 bases, with 20 bases between them. CDR1 is MNHNS and CDR2 is SASEGT in the germline V gene. The CDR3 protein is CASSALPGHPENEQFF. The CDR3 DNA reads as TGTGCCAGCAGTGCACTCCCGGGACATCCCGAAAATGAGCAGTTCTTC.

About this clone itself: Within the sample, other DNA sequences also encode this same CDR3. The chain is built from TRBV5-5 and TRBJ2-3; D might be TRBD1 (6 bases). V was shortened by 1 base and J by 0 bases, with 9 bases between the two germline ends. Germline loops: CDR1 SGHKS, CDR2 YYEKEE (reference sequence). This CDR3 comprises 15 residues. In DNA form, the CDR3 reads TGTGCCAGCAGCTTGTTGAGGGGGAGCACAGATACGCAGTATTTT. Its translation is CASSLLRGSTDTQYF.

This sequence joins TRBV28 and TRBJ2-7; 11 bases map to TRBD1. V dropped 6 bases and J dropped 3; count of bases not matched to a gene: 13. The CDR3 consists of 17 residues. The germline CDR1 and CDR2 sequences are MDHEN and SYDVKM. The CDR3 region has the DNA TGTGCCAGCAGCCAGTGGGACCGGGGACAGGGGGTCTACGAGCAGTACTTC. This encodes CASSQWDRGQGVYEQYF.

To note about this clone: The same CDR3 can be traced to other DNA sequences in this sample. The rearrangement uses TRBV18 and TRBJ2-3; 11 bases are a match to TRBD2. Germline CDR1 reads KGHSH; CDR2 reads LQKENI. Germline trimming cut 1 base from V and 3 bases from J; bases unmatched to any gene: 3. CDR3 length: 16 amino acids. CDR3 DNA sequence: TGTGCCAGCTCACCACTAGCGGGAGGGCCAACAGATACGCAGTATTTT. This encodes CASSPLAGGPTDTQYF.

The V call is TRBV27, the J call TRBJ2-1, with D unresolved. The CDR3 consists of 13 residues. Germline V lookup: CDR1 MNHEY, CDR2 SMNVEV (reference sequence). The V end lost 7 bases, the J end lost 6 bases, and 13 bases lay between the germline ends. Here the CDR3 DNA reads TGTGCCAGCAAATTTGGTGTGCGCAATGAGCAGTTCTTC. Its translation: CASKFGVRNEQFF.

This CDR3 is CASSQEITGADTQYF. The DNA for the CDR3 is TGCGCCAGCAGCCAAGAGATCACTGGAGCGGATACGCAGTATTTT. The V call is TRBV4-3, the J call TRBJ2-3; D is unclear. The CDR3 spans 15 residues. V was trimmed by 0 bases and J by 6 bases, leaving 13 bases between them. Germline loops: CDR1 LGHNA, CDR2 YSLEER.

As to this clone: This same CDR3 is encoded by further DNA sequences in the sample. The genes are TRBV5-1 and TRBJ2-3; TRBD2 aligns across 10 bases. The CDR3 totals 16 residues. Per germline, CDR1 SGHRS and CDR2 YFSETQ. The V and J ends lost 0 bases and 3 bases, in that order; junction bases with no gene match: 4. The CDR3 spells CASSLGASGRTDTQYF. CDR3 sequence (DNA): TGCGCCAGCAGCTTGGGGGCTAGCGGGAGAACAGATACGCAGTATTTT.

The chain couples TRBV29-1 to TRBJ2-7, with TRBD2 as a possible D gene (7 bases). Looked up from germline, CDR1 is SQVTM and CDR2 is ANQGSEA. This CDR3 contains 13 residues. The V gene lost 5 bases and the J gene lost 0 bases, with 11 bases spanning the gap. CDR3 loop: CSVQRDTSYEQYF. Here the CDR3 DNA reads TGCAGCGTTCAGCGGGACACCTCCTACGAGCAGTACTTC.

The V gene is TRBV5-4, the J gene TRBJ2-1; TRBD2 matches at 8 bases. Looked up from germline, CDR1 is SGHNT and CDR2 is YYREEE (reference sequence). The CDR3 runs to 13 residues. The trim removed 4 bases at V and 5 bases at J, leaving 2 bases unmatched. The CDR3 bases are TGTGCCAGCAGCGGGACTAGTGACAATGAGCAGTTCTTC. This codes for CASSGTSDNEQFF.

The chain uses TRBV2 and TRBJ2-7, with D possibly being TRBD2 (5 bases). The CDR3 is 17 residues long. Germline CDR1 and CDR2: SNHLY and FYNNEI. V gave up 4 bases and J gave up 0 bases, with 19 bases separating them. The DNA for the CDR3 is TGTGCCAGCAGTGTTCGTGTGGAGCGGAAATACTCCTACGAGCAGTACTTC. Protein sequence: CASSVRVERKYSYEQYF.

The chain recombines TRBV6-1 with TRBJ2-6, with TRBD1 identical over 8 bases. The germline CDR1 and CDR2 sequences are MNHNS and SASEGT. The CDR3 sequence is 15 residues long. Trimming at V came to 10 bases and at J to 4 bases, leaving 9 bases not matched to a gene. Here the CDR3 reads CATTGGVFGANVLTF. In DNA, the CDR3 is TGTGCCACCACAGGGGGAGTGTTCGGGGCCAACGTCCTGACTTTC.

DNA of the CDR3: TGTGCCAGCAGCTCCATCCCGGGACAGGGGAATGAGCAGTTCTTC. As protein: CASSSIPGQGNEQFF. The rearrangement links TRBV13 to TRBJ2-1, with 10 positions matching TRBD1. J gave up 7 bases and V 4 bases, and 7 bases lay outside the gene matches. CDR1 and CDR2 (germline): PRHDT, FYEKMQ (reference sequence). The CDR3 runs to 15 residues.

The gene calls are TRBV7-6 and TRBJ2-1; 9 positions agree with TRBD2. The CDR3 extends over 15 amino acids. Germline V gene sequence: CDR1 SGHVS, CDR2 FNYEAQ. V dropped 3 bases and J dropped 4; count of bases not matched to a gene: 4. CDR3 sequence: CASSFRLAEYNEQFF. The CDR3 DNA reads as TGTGCCAGCAGCTTCCGACTAGCGGAGTACAATGAGCAGTTCTTC.

The CDR3 DNA is TGCGCCAGCAGCTTGGACAGCCAACGGTCCCAGTACTTC. It specifies CASSLDSQRSQYF. The rearrangement uses TRBV5-1 and TRBJ2-5, with unresolved D. This CDR3 is built from 13 residues. Germline lookup yields CDR1 SGHRS and CDR2 YFSETQ. V shed 0 bases and J shed 9 bases, with 12 bases lying between them.

V and J are TRBV28 and TRBJ2-5; D not resolved. Per the germline V gene, CDR1 is MDHEN and CDR2 is SYDVKM. The germline V and J ends were trimmed by 6 bases and 4 bases, with 12 bases remaining between them. This CDR3 region has 13 residues. CDR3 in DNA: TGTGCCAGCAGCCCTCATCACGGAGAGACCCAGTACTTC. Its protein is CASSPHHGETQYF.

This chain connects TRBV5-1 to TRBJ2-1; the D gene is possibly TRBD2 (5 bases). From germline, CDR1 is SGHRS and CDR2 YFSETQ. Trimming removed 4 bases from V and 1 base from J, with 18 bases in between. The CDR3 spans 17 residues. CDR3 coding DNA: TGCGCCAGCAGCCTAGTCCGTAGTCTAGCATCCTACAATGAGCAGTTCTTC. Protein: CASSLVRSLASYNEQFF.

As for this clone: The same CDR3 arises from other DNA sequences in this sample as well. The genes are TRBV5-4 and TRBJ2-1; D remains unclear. CDR1 is SGHNT and CDR2 is YYREEE in the germline V gene (reference sequence). V was shortened by 0 bases and J by 1 base, with 8 bases between the two germline ends. The CDR3 covers 15 residues. CDR3 protein: CASSLGGPSYNEQFF. CDR3 coding DNA: TGTGCCAGCAGCTTGGGTGGGCCATCCTACAATGAGCAGTTCTTC. Full variable domain (outside the CDR3, taken from reference TRBV5-4 and TRBJ2-1): ETGVTQSPTHLIKTRGQQVTLRCSSQSGHNTVSWYQQALGQGPQFIFQYYREEENGRGNFPPRFSGLQFPNYSSELNVNALELDDSALYLCASSLGGPSYNEQFFGPGTRLTVL.